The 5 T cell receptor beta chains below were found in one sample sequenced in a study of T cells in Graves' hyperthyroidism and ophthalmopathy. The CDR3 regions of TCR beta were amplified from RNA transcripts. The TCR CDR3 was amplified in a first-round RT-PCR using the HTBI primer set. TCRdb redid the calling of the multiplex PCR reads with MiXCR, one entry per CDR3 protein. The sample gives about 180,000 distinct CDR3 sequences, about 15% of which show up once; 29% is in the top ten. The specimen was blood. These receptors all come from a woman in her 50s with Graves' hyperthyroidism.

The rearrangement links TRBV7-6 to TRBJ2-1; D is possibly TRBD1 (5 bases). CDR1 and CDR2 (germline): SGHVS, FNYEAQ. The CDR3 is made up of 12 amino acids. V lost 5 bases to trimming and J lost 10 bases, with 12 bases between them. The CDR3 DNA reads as TGTGCCAGCAGCATTCAGGGTGACGAGCAGTTCTTC. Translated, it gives CASSIQGDEQFF.

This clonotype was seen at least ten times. The CDR3 region has the DNA TGTGCCAGCAGTTTATCTTGGGGGGCGTCTGATGGCTACACCTTC. Translation: CASSLSWGASDGYTF. The V gene is TRBV27, the J gene TRBJ1-2, with a possible D match to TRBD1 (6 bases). The CDR3 covers 15 residues. Deletions cut 0 bases from V and 6 bases from J, with 14 bases between. Germline V CDR1 and CDR2: MNHEY, SMNVEV (reference sequence).

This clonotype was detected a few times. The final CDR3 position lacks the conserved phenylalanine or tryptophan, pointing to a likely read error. The CDR3 region is CASSLNRGPEAFL. The CDR3 nucleotides read TGTGCCAGCTCACTAAACCGGGGCCCAGAAGCTTTCCTT. This sequence joins TRBV18 and TRBJ1-1, with D possibly matching TRBD1 (5 bases). Germline values: CDR1 KGHSH, CDR2 LQKENI. V was cut by 4 bases and J by 8 bases, with 14 bases left in between. The CDR3 is 13 residues long.

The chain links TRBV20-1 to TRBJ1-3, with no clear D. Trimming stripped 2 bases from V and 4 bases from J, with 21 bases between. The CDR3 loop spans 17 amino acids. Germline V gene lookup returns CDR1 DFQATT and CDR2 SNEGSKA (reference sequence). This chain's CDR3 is CSARPEGKTEVGNTIYF. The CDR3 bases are TGCAGTGCTAGACCGGAGGGAAAAACTGAAGTGGGAAACACCATATATTTT.

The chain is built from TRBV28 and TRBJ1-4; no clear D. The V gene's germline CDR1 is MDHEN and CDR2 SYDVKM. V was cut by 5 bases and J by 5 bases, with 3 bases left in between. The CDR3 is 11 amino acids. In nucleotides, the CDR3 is TGTGCCAGCAGTCAGAATGAAAAACTGTTTTTT. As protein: CASSQNEKLFF.